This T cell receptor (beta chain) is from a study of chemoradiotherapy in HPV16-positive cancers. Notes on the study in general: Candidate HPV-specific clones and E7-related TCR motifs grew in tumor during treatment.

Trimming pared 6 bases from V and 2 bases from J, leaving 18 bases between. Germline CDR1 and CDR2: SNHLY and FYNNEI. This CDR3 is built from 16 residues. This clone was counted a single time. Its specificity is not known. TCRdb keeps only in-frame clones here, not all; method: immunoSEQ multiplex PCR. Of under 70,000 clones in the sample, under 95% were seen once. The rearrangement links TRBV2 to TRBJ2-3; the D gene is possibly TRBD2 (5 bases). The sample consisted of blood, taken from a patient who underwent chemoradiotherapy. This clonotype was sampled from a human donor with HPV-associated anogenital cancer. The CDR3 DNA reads TGTGCCAGCAGGGGAGAGGGCGCTGGGAACACAGATACGCAGTATTTT. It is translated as CASRGEGAGNTDTQYF. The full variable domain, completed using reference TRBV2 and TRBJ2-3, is EPEVTQTPSHQVTQMGQEVILRCVPISNHLYFYWYRQILGQKVEFLVSFYNNEISEKSEIFDDQFSVERPDGSNFTLKIRSTKLEDSAMYFCASRGEGAGNTDTQYFGPGTRLTVL.